Presented here are 11 T cell receptor beta chains from one specimen sequenced in a study. TCRdb reprocessed the RT-PCR reads via MiXCR and lists one record per CDR3 protein. The table has about 680,000 distinct CDR3 sequences, approximately 15% seen once. Material: memory CD4+ T cells from blood. The source of these receptors is a female donor in good health, serving as a healthy control.

The genes are TRBV20-1 and TRBJ2-5, with TRBD2 identical over 9 bases. CDR3 length equals 15 residues. Germline-derived CDR1 and CDR2 are DFQATT and SNEGSKA (reference sequence). Germline trimming cut 1 base from V and 4 bases from J; bases unmatched to any gene: 7. The CDR3 spells CSARAATSGRETQYF. The CDR3 nucleotides read TGCAGTGCTAGAGCAGCGACTAGCGGTCGAGAGACCCAGTACTTC.

This clonotype was detected a few times. This rearrangement joins TRBV6-5 to TRBJ1-6; TRBD1 matches 10 bases. Germline trimming cut 8 bases from V and 8 bases from J; bases unmatched to any gene: 9. Germline lookup yields CDR1 MNHEY and CDR2 SVGAGI. This CDR3 is 15 amino acids long. The CDR3 region has the DNA TGTGCCAGCCGAACCCGGGACAGGGGATATTCACCCCTCCACTTT. Amino acids: CASRTRDRGYSPLHF.

The J gene is TRBJ1-6, the V gene TRBV6-1, with D uncertain. CDR1 and CDR2 from the germline V gene are MNHNS and SASEGT. V was pared by 7 bases and J by 10 bases, with 23 bases between. This CDR3 region has 16 residues. CDR3 DNA sequence: TGTGCCAGCAAGATAGGGATTTGGGGTTCCCACTCACCCCTCCACTTT. Its protein is CASKIGIWGSHSPLHF.

The V call is TRBV12-3 or TRBV12-4, the J call TRBJ2-1, with D perhaps being TRBD1 or TRBD2 (5 bases each). The CDR3 has 14 amino acids. The V end lost 8 bases, the J end lost 5 bases, and 16 bases lay between the germline ends. The CDR3, as DNA: TGTGCCAGCCTTCTCGGGGCGTCACACAATGAGCAGTTCTTC. It specifies CASLLGASHNEQFF.

This clonotype occurred many times. The genes are TRBV2 and TRBJ2-7; 8 nucleotides line up with TRBD2. This CDR3 region has 15 residues. Trimming cost V 5 bases and J 0 bases; bases outside gene matches: 6. Germline V gene sequence: CDR1 SNHLY, CDR2 FYNNEI. The CDR3 protein is CASSFSGTLSYEQYF. The CDR3 DNA is TGTGCCAGCAGTTTTAGCGGGACCCTCTCCTACGAGCAGTACTTC. Full variable domain (missing parts from reference TRBV2 and TRBJ2-7): EPEVTQTPSHQVTQMGQEVILRCVPISNHLYFYWYRQILGQKVEFLVSFYNNEISEKSEIFDDQFSVERPDGSNFTLKIRSTKLEDSAMYFCASSFSGTLSYEQYFGPGTRLTVT.

This clonotype occurred many times. The chain employs TRBV7-9 and TRBJ1-1; maybe TRBD1 (5 bases). Between the trimmed V and J ends, which lost 5 bases and 3 bases, there was a span of 10 bases. This CDR3 comprises 13 residues. The germline gives CDR1 SEHNR, CDR2 FQNEAQ (reference sequence). The CDR3 coding sequence is TGTGCCAGCAGCCCTATGGGGGACACTGAAGCTTTCTTT. This translates into CASSPMGDTEAFF.

Only one count was recorded for this clonotype. The chain has TRBV28 and TRBJ1-4, with 7 bases matching TRBD1. Germline lookup yields CDR1 MDHEN and CDR2 SYDVKM. J lost 13 bases, V lost 2 bases, and 16 bases had no gene match. This CDR3 spans 16 amino acids. The CDR3 bases are TGTGCCAGCAGTTTAATTGCCACGACAGGGATAGAGGGACTGTTTTTT. Protein product: CASSLIATTGIEGLFF.

This clonotype was observed many times. This chain uses TRBV5-1 with TRBJ2-5; D is uncertain. This CDR3 has 14 amino acids. Germline V CDR1 and CDR2: SGHRS, YFSETQ. Trimming shortened V by 1 base and J by 2 bases, and 9 bases separated the two germline ends. The DNA of the CDR3 is TGCGCCAGCAGCTTGTTCAGCTATCAAGAGACCCAGTACTTC. This sequence encodes CASSLFSYQETQYF.

The chain carries TRBV7-3 and TRBJ1-1, with D possibly TRBD1 on 6 matching bases. This CDR3 contains 14 residues. V gave up 4 bases and J gave up 1 base, with 10 bases separating them. Per the germline V gene, CDR1 is SGHTA and CDR2 is FQGTGA. The CDR3 DNA reads TGTGCCAGCAGCTCGGGACACCCGAACACTGAAGCTTTCTTT. It is translated as CASSSGHPNTEAFF. The whole variable domain, remainder taken from reference TRBV7-3 and TRBJ1-1, is GAGVSQTPSNKVTEKGKYVELRCDPISGHTALYWYRQSLGQGPEFLIYFQGTGAADDSGLPNDRFFAVRPEGSVSTLKIQRTERGDSAVYLCASSSGHPNTEAFFGQGTRLTVV.

V and J are TRBV21-1 and TRBJ1-1; the DNA was not compared with TRBD1, the D call given in the table. TRBV21-1 counts as a pseudogene. The CDR3 sequence is 16 residues long. CDR3 residues: CASSKGGAFMNTEAFF. The CDR3 DNA reads TGTGCCAGCAGCAAAGGGGGGGCGTTCATGAACACTGAAGCTTTCTTT.

CDR3 loop: CASGQGVFGGAEKLFF. CDR3 nucleotides: TGCGCCTCAGGACAGGGGGTATTTGGGGGGGCTGAAAAACTGTTTTTT. The J gene is TRBJ1-4, the V gene TRBV4-1, with 10 bases fitting TRBD1. V gave up 11 bases and J gave up 7 bases; unmatched junction bases: 16. This CDR3 contains 16 residues. Germline V CDR1 and CDR2: MGHRA, YSYEKL.